These T cell receptor beta chains were read from a single sample in a study of T-cell memory formation after mild COVID-19. In TCRdb, the 5' RACE reads were re-called with MiXCR into one record per CDR3 protein. The sample has some 300,000 distinct CDR3 sequences; 20% to 25% are singletons. The sequenced sample consisted of PBMCs or a T cell subset sorted from them (not recorded which). These receptors were collected from a man aged 18 to 29 who had mild COVID-19 (a few samples of this study predate the infection). Cell type and time point are not known. CDR3s include the opening cysteine and the closing phenylalanine or tryptophan. The D gene is left open where the match is weak. Some rows have no size entry. The others give once, few or many, or a class for an expanded clone.

clone_size	d_call	cdr3_length	v_call	j_call	cdr3_nt	cdr3_aa
.	.	18	TRBV7-3	TRBJ2-1	TGTGCCAGCAGCTCAAGACTAGGCGACAGGGTAGGGAACAATGAGCAGTTCTTC	CASSSRLGDRVGNNEQFF
.	.	13	TRBV18	TRBJ2-3	TGTGCCAGCTCACCCGAACAGGGTAATACGCAGTATTTT	CASSPEQGNTQYF
many	.	11	TRBV7-2	TRBJ2-5	TGTGCCAGCGTAGGGGCGGAGACCCAGTACTTC	CASVGAETQYF
few	.	14	TRBV4-1	TRBJ2-3	TGCGCCAGCAGCCACTCTGGACGCACAGATACGCAGTATTTT	CASSHSGRTDTQYF
few	TRBD2	18	TRBV5-1	TRBJ2-5	TGCGCCAGCAGCTTCGGGACTAGCGGGGGAGATATCCTTGAGACCCAGTACTTC	CASSFGTSGGDILETQYF
once	.	14	TRBV5-1	TRBJ2-5	TGCGCCAGCAGCTCCTGGGGGAACCAAGAGACCCAGTACTTC	CASSSWGNQETQYF
.	TRBD2	18	TRBV4-1	TRBJ2-3	TGCGCCAGCAGCCTCCAACCGACTAGCGGGGGGTCCACAGATACGCAGTATTTT	CASSLQPTSGGSTDTQYF
.	.	14	TRBV4-1	TRBJ2-7	TGCGCCAGCAGCCAAGATCCCGGGGGCCCCTTGCAGTACTTC	CASSQDPGGPLQYF
many	.	13	TRBV10-3	TRBJ2-3	TGTGCCATCCGGGACTCTAGCACAGATACGCAGTATTTT	CAIRDSSTDTQYF
once	.	17	TRBV10-3	TRBJ1-5	TGTGCCATCAGTGAGTCGGGGGCCAGCTATGATAATCAGCCCCAGCATTTT	CAISESGASYDNQPQHF
.	.	13	TRBV20-1	TRBJ1-2	TGCAGTGCCACGGGGGGGGCCAGCTATGGCTACACCTTC	CSATGGASYGYTF
many	TRBD1	15	TRBV20-1	TRBJ1-1	TGCAGTGCTAGCGGGGGGGGACAGATGAACACTGAAGCTTTCTTT	CSASGGGQMNTEAFF
.	.	14	TRBV28	TRBJ1-1	TGTGCCAGCAGTTCTGGACAGTTGAACACTGAAGCTTTCTTT	CASSSGQLNTEAFF
.	.	14	TRBV4-3	TRBJ2-7	TGCGCCAGCAGCCAAGGCAGAGGCTCCTACGAGCAGTACTTC	CASSQGRGSYEQYF
.	TRBD2	18	TRBV7-6	TRBJ2-5	TGTGCCAGCAGCTCCAACACCCCGGGACTAGCCCAGTCGGGTACCCAGTACTTC	CASSSNTPGLAQSGTQYF
few	.	16	TRBV18	TRBJ1-2	TGTGCCAGCTCACCACCGTTGGGGCGCACTAACTATGGCTACACCTTC	CASSPPLGRTNYGYTF
.	TRBD1	16	TRBV5-1	TRBJ1-6	TGCGCCAGCAGCCGGGGACAGGGGGCCGATTATTCACCCCTCCACTTT	CASSRGQGADYSPLHF
.	.	12	TRBV27	TRBJ2-2	TGTGCCAGCGGCCCCGGCACCGGGGAGCTGTTTTTT	CASGPGTGELFF
.	TRBD2	14	TRBV5-5	TRBJ2-5	TGTGCCAGCCGGCTAGCGGGGTCAGGAGAGACCCAGTACTTC	CASRLAGSGETQYF
.	.	17	TRBV1	TRBJ2-1	TGCACCAGCAGCCAAGAATTAAGGGGACTAGCGTACAATGAGCAGTTCTTC	CTSSQELRGLAYNEQFF
few	.	15	TRBV5-1	TRBJ2-3	TGCGCCAGCAGGGGGGATTCGCTACTCACAGATACGCAGTATTTT	CASRGDSLLTDTQYF
.	.	15	TRBV9	TRBJ2-3	TGTGCCAGCAGCGTAGTTCACGGTAGCACAGATACGCAGTATTTT	CASSVVHGSTDTQYF
.	.	12	TRBV15	TRBJ1-2	TGTGCCACCAGCAGACGCGACTATGGCTACACCTTC	CATSRRDYGYTF
.	.	14	TRBV20-1	TRBJ1-5	TGCAGTGCCCAAATCCGGGACAGCAATCAGCCCCAGCATTTT	CSAQIRDSNQPQHF
.	.	13	TRBV6-2/TRBV6-3	TRBJ1-5	TGTGCCAGCAGTTTTTCTAGAAATCAGCCCCAGCATTTT	CASSFSRNQPQHF
few	TRBD1	15	TRBV4-2	TRBJ2-7	TGTGCCAGCAGCCAAGGGACAGGGGAAGGCTACGAGCAGTACTTC	CASSQGTGEGYEQYF
few	TRBD1	16	TRBV15	TRBJ1-1	TGTGCCACCAGCAGGGACAAGGGGGCGCTTGGAACTGAAGCTTTCTTT	CATSRDKGALGTEAFF
few	TRBD1	14	TRBV29-1	TRBJ2-1	TGCAGCGTTGAAGGCACAGGGGGTCGCAATGAGCAGTTCTTC	CSVEGTGGRNEQFF
many	.	15	TRBV5-5	TRBJ1-1	TGTGCCAGCAGCTTAGGGCCCCCCGGGGGCACTGAAGCTTTCTTT	CASSLGPPGGTEAFF
few	TRBD2	15	TRBV12-3/TRBV12-4	TRBJ2-3	TGTGCCAGCAGCCAAAGCGGGGGGGCCCCAGATACGCAGTATTTT	CASSQSGGAPDTQYF
.	TRBD1	14	TRBV12-3/TRBV12-4	TRBJ1-6	TGTGCCAGCAGGACAGGGTCTGGCAATTCACCCCTCCACTTT	CASRTGSGNSPLHF
few	.	15	TRBV7-3	TRBJ2-2	TGTGCCAGCAGCTTGGGCACTCTTAGCACCGGGGAGCTGTTTTTT	CASSLGTLSTGELFF
.	.	12	TRBV18	TRBJ2-3	TGTGCCAGCTCACCAGAGCCAGATACGCAGTATTTT	CASSPEPDTQYF
.	.	15	TRBV18	TRBJ1-5	TGTGCCAGCTCACCTTCGGCGGCTGGCAATCAGCCCCAGCATTTT	CASSPSAAGNQPQHF
.	.	12	TRBV20-1	TRBJ2-7	TGCAGTGCTAGAGATCAGGGAGACGAGCAGTACTTC	CSARDQGDEQYF
few	.	14	TRBV24-1	TRBJ2-3	TGTGCCACCAGTGATTCGACGGCCACAGATACGCAGTATTTT	CATSDSTATDTQYF
.	.	17	TRBV21-1	TRBJ1-5	TGTGCCAGCAGCCCGCTAAGGTGGGACAGTAGATATCAGCCCCAGCATTTT	CASSPLRWDSRYQPQHF
.	.	15	TRBV11-2	TRBJ1-6	TGTGCCAGCAGCTTAGTGCTGGGGTCCAATTCACCCCTCCACTTT	CASSLVLGSNSPLHF
.	.	14	TRBV29-1	TRBJ1-1	TGCAGCGTTGGTCGGGGGGGCGCGTTCACTGAAGCTTTCTTT	CSVGRGGAFTEAFF
.	.	14	TRBV7-9	TRBJ1-1	TGTGCCAGCAGCTTAGCGCTTCCGGTGACTGAAGCTTTCTTT	CASSLALPVTEAFF
.	.	16	TRBV4-3	TRBJ1-1	TGCGCCAGCAGCCAAGTCTTTTTCGGGGGAACCCCTGAAGCTTTCTTT	CASSQVFFGGTPEAFF
.	.	13	TRBV20-1	TRBJ1-2	TGCAGTGCTAGAGATCACCGTGGCTATGGCTACACCTTC	CSARDHRGYGYTF
few	TRBD1	17	TRBV5-1	TRBJ2-5	TGCGCCAGCAGCTTTCACCCCGGGACAGGGCCCCAAGAGACCCAGTACTTC	CASSFHPGTGPQETQYF
few	.	16	TRBV6-5	TRBJ1-2	TGTGCCAGCAGAGACGAAGCGGGTAGGGGTAGCTATGGCTACACCTTC	CASRDEAGRGSYGYTF
.	TRBD2	14	TRBV2	TRBJ2-1	TGTGCCAGCAGTGACCGAGCGGGGGTGGAGGAGCAGTTCTTC	CASSDRAGVEEQFF
.	.	18	TRBV11-2	TRBJ2-5	TGTGCCAGCAGCTTAGGGTTTCGTCCAACCGACGCTTCGGAGACCCAGTACTTC	CASSLGFRPTDASETQYF
few	.	16	TRBV4-2	TRBJ2-3	TGTGCCAGCAGCCAAGGTCTAGCCCTCCGCACAGATACGCAGTATTTT	CASSQGLALRTDTQYF
.	TRBD1	15	TRBV7-2	TRBJ1-2	TGTGCCAGCAGCCTACGGACAGGGTCGGGGGATGGCTACACCTTC	CASSLRTGSGDGYTF
.	TRBD2	15	TRBV29-1	TRBJ2-2	TGCAGCGTTAGGGGAGGGACGGCGAACACCGGGGAGCTGTTTTTT	CSVRGGTANTGELFF
few	TRBD2	17	TRBV4-3	TRBJ2-3	TGCGCCAGCAGCCACCCCGGGACTAGCGGGGGGACCTTTACGCAGTATTTT	CASSHPGTSGGTFTQYF
.	.	14	TRBV19	TRBJ2-7	TGTGCCAGTAGTCCCTTGAATTCGGGGTACGAGCAGTACTTC	CASSPLNSGYEQYF
.	.	15	TRBV7-9	TRBJ2-7	TGTGCCAGCAGCCACTCCGGGCTAATGTGGAACGAGCAGTACTTC	CASSHSGLMWNEQYF
few	.	13	TRBV12-3/TRBV12-4	TRBJ2-1	TGTGCCAGCAGTTCCCCGCCAGCCAATGAGCAGTTCTTC	CASSSPPANEQFF